This TCR beta chain originates from a study of T cells in Graves' hyperthyroidism and ophthalmopathy. Findings of the study overall: Blood samples included most of the expanded thyroid clonotypes exceeding 0.001. A model of 13 V-J features distinguished ophthalmopathy from stable hyperthyroidism. Ophthalmopathy, which appeared later, was predicted by the model a median roughly 6.5 months before onset.

To note about this clonotype: The antigen remains unidentified.

Researchers amplified the TCR beta CDR3 regions from RNA transcripts. The HTBI primer set was used in a first-round RT-PCR of the TCR CDR3. TCRdb redid the calling of the multiplex PCR reads with MiXCR, one entry per CDR3 protein. The sample comprises hundreds of thousands of distinct CDR3 sequences, about a fifth of which are singletons, and under 35% rests with the top ten. The origin of this receptor is a man aged 25 to 45 with Graves' ophthalmopathy. Material: blood.

CDR3 in amino acids: CASSVEGTSGRGQFF. CDR3 coding DNA: TGTGCCAGCAGCGTAGAAGGGACTAGCGGGAGGGGGCAGTTCTTC. V gene TRBV9 combines with J gene TRBJ2-1, with 16 nucleotides matching TRBD2. This CDR3 comprises 15 residues. Germline loops: CDR1 SGDLS, CDR2 YYNGEE. V trimming: 0 bases; J trimming: 12 bases; junction bases outside the gene matches: 3.